This T cell receptor (beta chain) was retrieved from a study of vaccination and CD4 T cells after COVID-19. Details on this clonotype: As yet, its antigen is unknown.

This sample's treatment: roughly 11-day PBMC culture with coronavirus spike peptide pools or control peptides (ViraFEST assay). Roughly 2 million PBMCs were grown per well alongside 10 IU/ml IL-2 and about 9.5 ug/ml peptide pools. Cultured CD4+ T cells had their DNA profiled by the Oncomine TCR Beta short-read assay. Genomic DNA was isolated from CD4+ T cells that had been cultured. From the PCR reads, TCRdb called clonotypes with MiXCR, one entry per CDR3 protein. The profile shows over 10,000 distinct CDR3 sequences, 75% to 85% of them singletons. The CDR3 contains 14 residues. With V trimmed by 4 bases and J by 1 base, 2 bases remained unmatched. Looked up from germline, CDR1 is SGHTA and CDR2 is FQGNSA.

The chain has TRBV7-2 and TRBJ1-1; TRBD1 matches at 8 bases. Source material: CD4+ T cells from blood, cultured in vitro. This receptor was identified in a human donor who had recovered from COVID-19. The CDR3 sequence: CASSYQGANTEAFF. The CDR3 nucleotides are TGTGCCAGCAGCTACCAGGGGGCGAACACTGAAGCTTTCTTT.